The 19 T cell receptor beta chains in this list originate from one sample, sequenced in a study of Ad26.COV2.S vaccination and SARS-CoV-2 variants. Sequencing was performed with immunoSEQ multiplex PCR; in TCRdb, only in-frame clones are kept and a portion is missing. The table shows some 240,000 clones, with around nine tenths occurring only once. Treatment meaning: some 20 received Ad26.COV2.S at low or high dose, single or two shots; about 5 received placebo; per-sample allocation not given. Day 63 after the first vaccine or placebo injection was the time point for sampling. The material was peripheral blood, obtained in a trial of Ad26.COV2.S vaccine versus placebo. The receptors were gathered from a person between 18 and 65 years old who received the Ad26.COV2.S COVID-19 vaccine or a placebo.

The rearrangement joins TRBV4-1 to TRBJ1-2; 8 bases match TRBD1. V shed 4 bases, J shed 0 bases, and the junction held 4 bases outside the gene matches. The CDR3 sequence is 15 residues long. Per germline, CDR1 MGHRA and CDR2 YSYEKL. The CDR3 is CASSPGQGPNYGYTF. In nucleotides, the CDR3 is TGCGCCAGCAGCCCCGGACAGGGTCCTAACTATGGCTACACCTTC.

The sample holds a few counts of this clone. The J gene is TRBJ1-1, the V gene TRBV6-2 or TRBV6-3; D is undetermined. V was cut by 1 base and J by 0 bases, with 9 bases left in between. The V gene's germline CDR1 is MNHEY and CDR2 SVGEGT. The CDR3 has 15 amino acids. The CDR3 region has the DNA TGTGCCAGCAGTTACTTTGGCAGAATGAACACTGAAGCTTTCTTT. Amino acid sequence: CASSYFGRMNTEAFF.

J is TRBJ2-3 and V is TRBV11-2, with a tentative D call TRBD1 (5 bases). Germline V lookup: CDR1 SGHAT, CDR2 FQNNGV. The CDR3 extends over 15 amino acids. Between the trimmed V and J ends, which lost 2 bases and 0 bases, there was a span of 9 bases. The DNA of the CDR3 is TGTGCCAGCAGCTTACAGGGCGGAAGCACAGATACGCAGTATTTT. Residues: CASSLQGGSTDTQYF.

This clone appeared a single time. The gene calls are TRBV30 and TRBJ1-5; D not resolved. CDR1 and CDR2 from the germline V gene are GTSNPN and SVGIG (reference sequence). This CDR3 spans 15 amino acids. The V gene lost 3 bases and the J gene lost 0 bases, with 12 bases spanning the gap. CDR3 sequence (DNA): TGTGCCTGGAGCCGTGGACGGTATAGCAATCAGCCCCAGCATTTT. Amino acid sequence: CAWSRGRYSNQPQHF.

This clone was picked up a small number of times. The rearrangement joins TRBV12-5 to TRBJ1-5; possibly TRBD1 for D (6 bases). This CDR3 spans 17 amino acids. Between the trimmed V and J ends, which lost 1 base and 4 bases, there was a span of 17 bases. From germline, CDR1 is LGHNT and CDR2 FRNRAP. The chain's CDR3 is CASGLAAQGRPNQPQHF. Written as DNA, the CDR3 is TGTGCTAGTGGTTTGGCCGCACAGGGACGCCCAAATCAGCCCCAGCATTTT.

The chain joins TRBV9 to TRBJ2-1, with D tentatively TRBD2 (5 bases). Germline assignment: CDR1 SGDLS and CDR2 YYNGEE. The V end was cut by 6 bases, the J end by 6 bases, with 19 bases between. This CDR3 region has 15 residues. CDR3 DNA sequence: TGTGCCAGCACCCTAAACACGGGATGGGGCAATGAGCAGTTCTTC. It yields the protein CASTLNTGWGNEQFF. Drawing the rest from reference TRBV9 and TRBJ2-1, the complete variable domain is DSGVTQTPKHLITATGQRVTLRCSPRSGDLSVYWYQQSLDQGLQFLIQYYNGEERAKGNILERFSAQQFPDLHSELNLSSLELGDSALYFCASTLNTGWGNEQFFGPGTRLTVL.

The chain links TRBV27 to TRBJ2-1; TRBD2 might be the D (7 bases). CDR3 size: 13 residues. Germline assignment: CDR1 MNHEY and CDR2 SMNVEV (reference sequence). The V end was cut by 6 bases, the J end by 4 bases, with 10 bases between. This CDR3 reads CASRRGAYNEQFF. The CDR3 region has the DNA TGTGCCAGCAGACGGGGGGCATACAATGAGCAGTTCTTC.

This chain links TRBV14 with TRBJ1-6; D is ambiguous. Germline CDR1 and CDR2: SGHDN and FVKESK. The CDR3 is 15 residues long. With 0 bases removed from V and 4 bases from J, the gap between germline ends came to 7 bases. CDR3 nucleotide sequence: TGTGCCAGCAGCCAAGACAGGATGTATAATTCACCCCTCCACTTT. This gives the protein CASSQDRMYNSPLHF.

This chain joins TRBV7-2 and TRBJ2-5; D gene uncertain. The V and J ends lost 8 bases and 1 base respectively, with 5 bases between them. This CDR3 contains 11 residues. Germline values: CDR1 SGHTA, CDR2 FQGNSA. The CDR3 reads CASRLQETQYF. The CDR3 DNA is TGTGCCAGCCGCCTCCAAGAGACCCAGTACTTC. Full variable domain (remainder filled in from reference TRBV7-2 and TRBJ2-5): GAGVSQSPSNKVTEKGKDVELRCDPISGHTALYWYRQSLGQGLEFLIYFQGNSAPDKSGLPSDRFSAERTGGSVSTLTIQRTQQEDSAVYLCASRLQETQYFGPGTRLLVL.

This sequence joins TRBV5-1 and TRBJ1-2; TRBD1 might be the D (5 bases). Deletions cut 2 bases from V and 7 bases from J, with 15 bases between. The CDR3 spans 14 residues. CDR1 is SGHRS, CDR2 YFSETQ, per germline. The CDR3 reads CASSLGPGATGYTF. Here the CDR3 DNA reads TGCGCCAGCAGCTTAGGGCCCGGGGCAACTGGCTACACCTTC. The whole variable domain, remainder taken from reference TRBV5-1 and TRBJ1-2, is KAGVTQTPRYLIKTRGQQVTLSCSPISGHRSVSWYQQTPGQGLQFLFEYFSETQRNKGNFPGRFSGRQFSNSRSEMNVSTLELGDSALYLCASSLGPGATGYTFGSGTRLTVV.

The genes are TRBV3-1 (or the pseudogene TRBV3-2) and TRBJ2-5; no reliable D call. Germline CDR1 and CDR2: LGHDT and YNNKEL (reference sequence). V gave up 1 base and J gave up 14 bases, with 14 bases separating them. The CDR3 is 12 amino acids. CDR3 region: CASSQVQMSQYF. CDR3 bases: TGTGCCAGCAGCCAAGTACAGATGAGTCAATACTTC.

This clone was seen just once. The chain combines TRBV7-9 with TRBJ2-2; TRBD2 agrees at 7 bases. This CDR3 spans 13 amino acids. Looked up from germline, CDR1 is SEHNR and CDR2 is FQNEAQ (reference sequence). Unmatched junction bases numbered 3, after V lost 10 bases and J lost 1 base. In DNA, the CDR3 is TGTGCCAACACTAGCGAGAACACCGGGGAGCTGTTTTTT. Translated, it gives CANTSENTGELFF.

The chain links TRBV27 to TRBJ1-1; 7 nucleotides agree with TRBD1. Unmatched junction bases numbered 7, after V lost 3 bases and J lost 0 bases. The CDR3 is 16 amino acids. Germline V CDR1 and CDR2: MNHEY, SMNVEV (reference sequence). CDR3 in amino acids: CASSLPTGTVNTEAFF. DNA for the CDR3: TGTGCCAGCAGTTTGCCCACCGGGACAGTGAACACTGAAGCTTTCTTT.

The chain links TRBV27 to TRBJ1-2; D gene unclear. The V gene lost 5 bases and the J gene lost 4 bases, with 17 bases spanning the gap. The CDR3 runs 15 residues. Looked up from germline, CDR1 is MNHEY and CDR2 is SMNVEV (reference sequence). The CDR3, as DNA: TGTGCCAGCAGTCCCACTCGGACGGAGGTCTATGGCTACACCTTC. It encodes CASSPTRTEVYGYTF.

The chain recombines TRBV9 with TRBJ2-5; TRBD1 aligns across 7 bases. This CDR3 comprises 13 residues. The trim removed 0 bases at V and 7 bases at J, leaving 3 bases unmatched. The V gene's germline CDR1 is SGDLS and CDR2 YYNGEE. CDR3 sequence reads: CASSVEQGRTQYF. The CDR3 DNA follows: TGTGCCAGCAGCGTAGAACAGGGGCGGACCCAGTACTTC.

The chain links TRBV27 to TRBJ1-2; D might be TRBD1 (6 bases). This CDR3 contains 14 residues. From germline, CDR1 is MNHEY and CDR2 SMNVEV (reference sequence). The ends were cut back, 7 bases at V and 8 bases at J, with 20 bases in the middle. CDR3: CASIQSWGGTGYTF. Here the CDR3 DNA reads TGTGCCAGCATCCAATCGTGGGGGGGCACGGGCTACACCTTC.

This clone was recorded once. The chain joins TRBV7-6 to TRBJ2-1; a weak D match, TRBD2 (6 bases). The CDR3 spans 16 residues. Germline lookup yields CDR1 SGHVS and CDR2 FNYEAQ. V gave up 2 bases and J gave up 6 bases, with 17 bases separating them. The CDR3 region has the DNA TGTGCCAGCAGCTTAAGGGCCAATCAGGGAGGCAATGAGCAGTTCTTC. It specifies CASSLRANQGGNEQFF.

J is TRBJ2-3 and V is TRBV7-7; perhaps TRBD1 as D (5 bases). The CDR3 runs to 14 residues. The germline V gene encodes CDR1 SSHAT and CDR2 FNYEAQ (reference sequence). V shed 1 base and J shed 7 bases, with 12 bases lying between them. This CDR3 reads CASSLGQGRNTQYF. CDR3 nucleotides: TGTGCCAGCAGCTTAGGGCAGGGCAGAAATACGCAGTATTTT.

The chain links TRBV2 to TRBJ2-1, with 11 bases fitting TRBD2. V lost 6 bases, J lost 8 bases, and 12 bases stayed unmatched. CDR1 is SNHLY and CDR2 is FYNNEI in the germline V gene. This CDR3 has 16 amino acids. The CDR3 loop is CASSHPASGGIDEQFF. DNA for the CDR3: TGTGCCAGCAGCCACCCGGCTAGCGGGGGGATAGATGAGCAGTTCTTC. Using reference TRBV2 and TRBJ2-1 for the parts outside the CDR3, the full variable domain is EPEVTQTPSHQVTQMGQEVILRCVPISNHLYFYWYRQILGQKVEFLVSFYNNEISEKSEIFDDQFSVERPDGSNFTLKIRSTKLEDSAMYFCASSHPASGGIDEQFFGPGTRLTVL.